The T cell receptor beta chain under discussion was sequenced for a study of graft-versus-host responses after intestinal transplantation. Remarks on this clone: Its specificity is not known.

The CDR3 runs 18 residues. CDR1 and CDR2 (germline): SGHAT, FQNNGV. The germline V and J ends were trimmed by 2 bases and 6 bases, with 25 bases remaining between them. Sequencing was performed with immunoSEQ multiplex PCR; in TCRdb, only in-frame clones are kept and a portion is missing. This sample has about 88,000 clones, with 85% to 95% found just once. The chain is built from TRBV11-2 and TRBJ2-5; tentative D call: TRBD2 (6 bases). The source of this sequence is a human donor who was the organ donor for an intestinal transplant. The material was unstimulated CD4+ T cells sorted from spleen or lymph node cells, obtained before transplant. CDR3 bases: TGTGCCAGCAGCTTAAGGCCCGCCAACGACGGGGGTGGGAAGACCCAGTACTTC. Residues: CASSLRPANDGGGKTQYF. The variable domain in full, completed from reference TRBV11-2 and TRBJ2-5, reads EAGVAQSPRYKIIEKRQSVAFWCNPISGHATLYWYQQILGQGPKLLIQFQNNGVVDDSQLPKDRFSAERLKGVDSTLKIQPAKLEDSAVYLCASSLRPANDGGGKTQYFGPGTRLLVL.